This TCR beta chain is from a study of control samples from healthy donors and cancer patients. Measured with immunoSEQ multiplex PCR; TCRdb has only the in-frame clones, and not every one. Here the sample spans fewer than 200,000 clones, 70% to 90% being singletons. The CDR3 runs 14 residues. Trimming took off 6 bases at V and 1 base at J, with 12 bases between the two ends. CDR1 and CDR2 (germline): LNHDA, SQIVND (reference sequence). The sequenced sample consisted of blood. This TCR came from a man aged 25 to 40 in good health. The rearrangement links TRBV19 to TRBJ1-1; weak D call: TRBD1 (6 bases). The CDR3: CASRRGARNTEAFF. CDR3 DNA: TGTGCCAGTAGAAGGGGGGCGCGGAACACTGAAGCTTTCTTT.